The rows below give T cell receptor beta chains drawn from one sample of a study of shared clonotypes between healthy human individuals. Libraries were prepared by immunoSEQ multiplex PCR; TCRdb keeps only in-frame clonotypes and omits some of them. Of approximately 400,000 clones in the sample, around 96% were seen once. The specimen sequenced was memory CD8+ T cells sorted from blood. These receptors originate from a man aged 25-45 years in good health. Each CDR3 is given with its conserved first and last residue. Expanded clones get a size class; other rows say once, few or many, or leave the size out.

TRBV6-5,.,CASSYGSGRGKETQYF
TRBV6-8,few,CASSFARVVTEAFF
TRBV10-3,.,CATNSGSGADTQYF
TRBV11-2,.,CASSLEGGFSYEQYF
TRBV9,.,CASSVDSDQPQHF
TRBV5-6,.,CASSFGASGSSYNEQFF
TRBV5-1,.,CASSRTGNRELFF
TRBV5-4,.,CASSLGLAGAYEQYF
TRBV5-1,.,CASSGTTPGSYNSPLHF
TRBV7-3,.,CASSLMGASLTDTQYF
TRBV5-4,.,CASSLGDRVNTEAFF
TRBV6-1,.,CASSEQVDQPQHF
TRBV6-6,once,CASSYGASGPGGFF
TRBV4-1,.,CASSHLTTRVGETQYF
TRBV5-6,once,CASSLEVREQYF
TRBV13,.,CASSLKTDTQYF
TRBV11-3,.,CASSRGQGGDQPQHF
TRBV6-1,.,CASSEIGGDQPQHF
TRBV7-9,.,CASSSRLVVQETQYF
TRBV5-1,.,CASSFSPETQYF
TRBV7-9,.,CASSTPGNEQFF
TRBV19,.,CASPRDRGLSDYEQYF
TRBV6-6,.,CASSYEQGGSYEQYF
TRBV9,.,CASSPLAGGMRTGELFF
TRBV28,once,CASSGTANYGYTF
TRBV2,.,CASSAGGPSTQYF
TRBV18,.,CASSPDLTNTDTQYF
TRBV19,.,CASSLRGLTGNTIYF
TRBV13,.,CASSSSQTGNYGYTF
TRBV6-5,.,CASSQDRLRLGGYTF
TRBV11-2,.,CASSAQLAGGGYEQYF
TRBV11-2,.,CASSLEPASAIYEQYF
TRBV5-1,.,CASSLVQSPGNEQFF
TRBV6-6,.,CASSWGTSSGEQFF
TRBV7-8,.,CASSPRTGGSLSNTGELFF
TRBV7-2,once,CASSGGQNNQPQHF
TRBV7-9,.,CASSLHSSPYNEQFF
TRBV5-1,once,CASSLADYNSPLHF
TRBV13,.,CASSRTGAQQYF
TRBV27,.,CASSSVRPKIMNTEAFF
TRBV7-2,.,CASSPLLSTEAFF
TRBV25-1,.,CASSESGGQVKNIQYF
TRBV7-3,.,CASSLVGTSLRTDTQYF
TRBV11-2,.,CASSSRDEKLFF
TRBV2,.,CAVGQGEQPQHF
TRBV5-4,.,CASSLAGDTEAFF
TRBV11-1,.,CASSLGAKNIQYF
TRBV6-5,.,CASSYGTGVGYTF
TRBV5-1,.,CASSFLSREETQYF
TRBV10-3,.,CAISGGTGGYEQYF
TRBV18,.,CASSPFEATYEQYF
TRBV6-5,.,CASSYGTASEAFF
TRBV18,.,CASSPPIGSPLHF
TRBV14,.,CASSPPRTSGVTGELFF
TRBV28,.,CASTLGQGNSPLHF
TRBV5-1,.,CASSLASGKRLAGDNEQFF
TRBV28,.,CASSLGGAGGTEAFF
TRBV28,.,CASSLWTSGRWEQYF
TRBV5-6,.,CASSLVPAGPAYEQYF
TRBV11-3,once,CASSLGLTAAGELFF